This T cell receptor (beta chain) stems from a study of shared clonotypes between healthy human individuals. Using 200 ng DNA, around 30,000 T cell genomes, the sorted-subset replicate PCRs were run. Sequencing used immunoSEQ multiplex PCR; TCRdb keeps in-frame clones, though not all of them. The sample lists hundreds of thousands of clones; under 80% were seen once. Deletions cut 2 bases from V and 1 base from J, with 11 bases between. This CDR3 has 15 residues. The V gene's germline CDR1 is WNHNN and CDR2 SYGVQD (reference sequence). The V and J genes are TRBV10-1 and TRBJ2-5; no clear D. Sequencing was done on a sample of memory CD4+ T cells sorted from blood. Documented subset: CD45RA-negative fraction. This TCR was recovered from a young man in good health. CDR3 loop: CASSEGVSGQETQYF. The DNA of the CDR3 is TGCGCCAGCAGTGAGGGAGTCAGTGGCCAAGAGACCCAGTACTTC.